This TCR beta chain was captured by sequencing in a study of CD8 T cells in Susac syndrome. CDR1 and CDR2 (germline): DFQATT, SNEGSKA (reference sequence). The V end lost 1 base, the J end lost 10 bases, and 15 bases lay between the germline ends. The CDR3 consists of 13 residues. Random-hexamer reverse transcription was applied to roughly 0.45 to 1 ug RNA. Multiplex immunoSEQ PCR targeted 54 Vbeta and 13 Jbeta TCR beta segments. TCRdb reprocessed the immunoSEQ multiplex PCR reads via MiXCR and lists one record per CDR3 protein. This table holds 95,000 to 150,000 distinct CDR3 sequences, around 94% found once.

The TCR was taken from a human donor with Susac syndrome. Sequencing input: CD8+ T cells from PBMCs. The rearrangement uses TRBV20-1 and TRBJ2-3, with a tentative D call TRBD2 (6 bases). CDR3 in amino acids: CSARVLATGAQYF. The CDR3 DNA reads TGCAGTGCTAGAGTACTAGCCACTGGTGCGCAGTATTTT.